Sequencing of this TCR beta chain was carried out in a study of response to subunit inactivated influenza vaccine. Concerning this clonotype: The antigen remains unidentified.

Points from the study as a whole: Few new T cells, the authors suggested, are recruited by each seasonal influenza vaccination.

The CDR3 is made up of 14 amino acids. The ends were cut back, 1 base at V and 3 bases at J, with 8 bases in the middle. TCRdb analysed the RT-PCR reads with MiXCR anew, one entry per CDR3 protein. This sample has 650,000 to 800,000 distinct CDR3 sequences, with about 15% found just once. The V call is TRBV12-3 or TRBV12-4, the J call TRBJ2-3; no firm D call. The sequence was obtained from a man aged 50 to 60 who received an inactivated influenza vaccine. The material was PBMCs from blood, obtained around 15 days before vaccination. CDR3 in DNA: TGTGCCAGCAGTTTAGGCTCCACGACAGATACGCAGTATTTT. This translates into CASSLGSTTDTQYF.